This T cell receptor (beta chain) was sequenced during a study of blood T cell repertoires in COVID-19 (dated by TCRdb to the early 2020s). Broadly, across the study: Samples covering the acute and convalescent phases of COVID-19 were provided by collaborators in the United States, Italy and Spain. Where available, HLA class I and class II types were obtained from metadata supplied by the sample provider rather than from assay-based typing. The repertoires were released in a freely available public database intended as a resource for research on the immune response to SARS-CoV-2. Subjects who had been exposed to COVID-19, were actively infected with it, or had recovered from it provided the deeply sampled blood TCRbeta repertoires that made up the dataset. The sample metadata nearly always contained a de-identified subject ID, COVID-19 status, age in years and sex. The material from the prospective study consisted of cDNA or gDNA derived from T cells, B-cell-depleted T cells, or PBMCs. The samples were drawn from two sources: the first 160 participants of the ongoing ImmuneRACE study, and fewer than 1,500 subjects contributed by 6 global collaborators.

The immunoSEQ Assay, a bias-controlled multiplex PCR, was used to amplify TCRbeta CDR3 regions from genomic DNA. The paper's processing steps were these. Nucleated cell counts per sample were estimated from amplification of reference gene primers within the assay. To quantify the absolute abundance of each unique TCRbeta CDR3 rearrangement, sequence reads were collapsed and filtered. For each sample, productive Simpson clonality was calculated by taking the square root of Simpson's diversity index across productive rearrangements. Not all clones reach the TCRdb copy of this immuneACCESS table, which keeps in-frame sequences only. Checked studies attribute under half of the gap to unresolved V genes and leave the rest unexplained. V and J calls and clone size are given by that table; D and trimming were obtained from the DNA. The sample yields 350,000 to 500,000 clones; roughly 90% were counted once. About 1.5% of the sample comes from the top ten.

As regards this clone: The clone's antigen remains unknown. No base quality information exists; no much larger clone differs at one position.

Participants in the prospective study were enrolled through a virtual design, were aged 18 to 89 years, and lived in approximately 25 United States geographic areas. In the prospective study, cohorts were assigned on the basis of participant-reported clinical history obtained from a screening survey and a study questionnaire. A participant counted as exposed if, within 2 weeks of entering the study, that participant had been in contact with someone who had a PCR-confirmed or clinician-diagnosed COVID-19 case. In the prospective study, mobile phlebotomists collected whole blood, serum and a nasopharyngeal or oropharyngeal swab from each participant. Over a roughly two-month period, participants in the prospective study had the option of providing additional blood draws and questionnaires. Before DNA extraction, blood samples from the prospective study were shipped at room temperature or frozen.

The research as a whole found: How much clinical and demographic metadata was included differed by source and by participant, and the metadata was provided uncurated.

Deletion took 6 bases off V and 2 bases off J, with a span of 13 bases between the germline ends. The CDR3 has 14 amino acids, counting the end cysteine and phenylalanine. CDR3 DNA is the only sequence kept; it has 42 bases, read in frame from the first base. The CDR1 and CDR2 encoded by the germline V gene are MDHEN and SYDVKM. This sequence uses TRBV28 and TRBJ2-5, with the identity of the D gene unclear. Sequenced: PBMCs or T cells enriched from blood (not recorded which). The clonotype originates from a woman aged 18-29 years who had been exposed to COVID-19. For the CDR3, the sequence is CASSPIGVQETQYF. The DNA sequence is TGTGCCAGCAGCCCCATCGGTGTTCAAGAGACCCAGTACTTC.